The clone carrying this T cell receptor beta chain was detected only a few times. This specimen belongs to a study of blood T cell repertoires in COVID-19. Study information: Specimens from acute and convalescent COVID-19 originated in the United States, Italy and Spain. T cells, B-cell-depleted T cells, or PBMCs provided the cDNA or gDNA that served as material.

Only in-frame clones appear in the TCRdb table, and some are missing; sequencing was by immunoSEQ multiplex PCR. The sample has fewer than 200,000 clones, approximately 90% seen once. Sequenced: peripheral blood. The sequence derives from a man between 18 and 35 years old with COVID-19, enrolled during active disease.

The CDR3 spells CASSLSEVGSGEQFF. CDR3 bases: TGTGCCAGCAGTTTATCCGAGGTAGGGTCGGGGGAGCAGTTCTTC. The chain carries TRBV27 and TRBJ2-1, with TRBD2 as a possible D gene (5 bases). The CDR3 is 15 residues long. Trimming removed 0 bases from V and 10 bases from J, with 16 bases in between. Germline loops: CDR1 MNHEY, CDR2 SMNVEV (reference sequence).